Detailed here is one T cell receptor (beta chain). Sequencing of TCR beta drew on CD8+ and CD4+ T cells from blood. Healthy donors formed controls matched for age and sex. The CD8+ and CD4+ T cells were negatively isolated, with the TEMRA cells enriched by FACS. Random hexamers primed reverse transcription of about 0.45 to 1 ug RNA. TCR beta CDR3 was amplified by immunoSEQ multiplex PCR. This amplification extended across 54 Vbeta and 13 Jbeta segments. In TCRdb, the immunoSEQ multiplex PCR reads were re-called with MiXCR into one record per CDR3 protein. The profile covers 90,000 to 150,000 distinct CDR3 sequences, with around 94% appearing a single time and 0.095% to 0.1% taken by the ten largest. The V end lost 5 bases, the J end lost 7 bases, and 18 bases lay between the germline ends. Germline CDR1 MNHEY, CDR2 SMNVEV (reference sequence). This CDR3 comprises 14 residues. The data derive from a study of CD8 T cells in Susac syndrome.

The source of this sequence is a human donor in good health. The genes are TRBV27 and TRBJ2-7; perhaps TRBD1 as D (6 bases). Sequences were obtained from CD4+ T cells from PBMCs. The CDR3 here is CASSDGQLVGEQYF. DNA of the CDR3: TGTGCCAGCAGTGATGGACAGCTGGTGGGGGAGCAGTACTTC.